The present TCR beta chain was sequenced within a study of cytomegalovirus exposure and HLA in healthy donors. In its sample, this clone was seen a few times. The trim removed 5 bases at V and 0 bases at J, leaving 3 bases unmatched. Germline V CDR1 and CDR2: SNHLY, FYNNEI. The CDR3 covers 17 residues. PCR used 60 Vbeta primers and 13 Jbeta primers. The method was immunoSEQ multiplex PCR; TCRdb's version includes in-frame clones alone and lacks a portion of them. The data hold fewer than 250,000 clones, with approximately 78% observed a single time. This TCR was sampled from a male donor in good health and CMV-seronegative. J is TRBJ2-6 and V is TRBV2; 11 bases match TRBD2. Specimen: PBMCs. CDR3 DNA sequence: TGTGCCAGCAGTCTTAGCGGGAGGGCCTCTGGGGCCAACGTCCTGACTTTC. It is translated as CASSLSGRASGANVLTF.